Below, 30 T cell receptor beta chains from the same sample are listed, as sequenced in a study of identical twins. TCRdb re-called the 5' RACE reads with MiXCR, one entry per CDR3 protein. The table shows a few hundred thousand distinct CDR3 sequences, with over 8.5% occurring only once. The same sample was also used in a study of yellow fever vaccine responses in identical twins.

The specimen sequenced was PBMCs. All receptors derive from a woman aged 18 to 35 in good health.

The rearrangement joins TRBV7-2 to TRBJ1-5; the D is unclear. V was cut by 0 bases and J by 7 bases, with 7 bases left in between. The germline CDR1 and CDR2 sequences are SGHTA and FQGNSA. This CDR3 is built from 13 residues. CDR3 DNA: TGTGCCAGCAGCTTAGCTACATGGCAGCCCCAGCATTTT. Protein: CASSLATWQPQHF.

Worth noting for this clonotype: The junction shows a germline mismatch at one end, possibly a read error. The genes are TRBV6-2 or TRBV6-3 and TRBJ2-1; 8 nucleotides align to TRBD2. The CDR3 contains 19 residues. The germline CDR1 and CDR2 sequences are MNHEY and SVGEGT. DNA for the CDR3: TGTACCAGCAGTTTTGGCGTTGGGCAGACGGGAGGGGACCACAATGAGCAGTTCTTC. Its translation is CTSSFGVGQTGGDHNEQFF.

The sample holds a few counts of this clonotype. V and J are TRBV7-2 and TRBJ2-3; weak D call: TRBD2 (6 bases). The V gene lost 1 base and the J gene lost 4 bases, with 15 bases spanning the gap. Germline lookup yields CDR1 SGHTA and CDR2 FQGNSA. This CDR3 is built from 16 residues. For the CDR3, the DNA is TGTGCCAGCAGCTTAGGTTGGACGGGAGTTGCAGATACGCAGTATTTT. It translates to CASSLGWTGVADTQYF.

The chain employs TRBV11-1 and TRBJ2-3; D unresolved. V lost 2 bases to trimming and J lost 5 bases, with 23 bases between them. Germline V lookup: CDR1 SGHAT, CDR2 FQDESV (reference sequence). This CDR3 region has 18 residues. CDR3 residues: CASSLRTALERLKDTQYF. The CDR3 DNA sequence: TGTGCCAGCAGCTTAAGGACGGCCCTGGAGCGATTGAAAGATACGCAGTATTTT.

The J gene is TRBJ2-7, the V gene TRBV6-4; D is unresolved. There are 15 residues in the CDR3. Germline V lookup: CDR1 MRHNA, CDR2 SNTAGT. Trimming took 4 bases from V and 3 from J, leaving 16 bases between them. CDR3: CASSVAANLIYEQYF. CDR3 nucleotides: TGTGCCAGCAGTGTTGCGGCAAACTTAATCTACGAGCAGTACTTC.

In its sample, this clonotype was seen a few times. V is TRBV27 and J is TRBJ2-1; TRBD2 matches 12 bases. CDR1 is MNHEY, CDR2 SMNVEV, per germline (reference sequence). The CDR3 has 19 residues. V was pared by 0 bases and J by 3 bases, with 9 bases of the junction left unmatched. CDR3 protein: CASSLSRLAGVDIYNEQFF. The CDR3 DNA follows: TGTGCCAGCAGTTTATCTAGACTAGCGGGAGTGGATATCTACAATGAGCAGTTCTTC.

This clonotype appeared many times. The chain joins TRBV5-1 to TRBJ2-1; either TRBD1 or TRBD2 may supply D (5 bases each). V lost 0 bases and J 7 bases, leaving 14 bases between the germline ends. Germline lookup yields CDR1 SGHRS and CDR2 YFSETQ. The CDR3 sequence is 15 residues long. The DNA for the CDR3 is TGCGCCAGCAGCTTGGGGGGGTCTGGGCCAAATGAGCAGTTCTTC. It is translated as CASSLGGSGPNEQFF.

This clonotype was recorded at least ten times. CDR3 sequence: CASSFGSQLSTEAFF. In DNA form, the CDR3 reads TGTGCCAGCAGCTTCGGTTCCCAGTTGAGCACTGAAGCTTTCTTT. The genes are TRBV7-2 and TRBJ1-1; D gene uncertain. Germline-derived CDR1 and CDR2 are SGHTA and FQGNSA. Trimming stripped 3 bases from V and 4 bases from J, with 15 bases between. This CDR3 comprises 15 residues.

CDR3 sequence reads: CPLVGSGGNSPLHF. DNA for the CDR3: TGCCCCCTTGTAGGTTCCGGGGGAAATTCACCCCTCCACTTT. The genes are TRBV23-1 and TRBJ1-6, with D possibly TRBD1 on 5 matching bases. TRBV23-1 is annotated as an ORF whose role is uncertain. The CDR3 consists of 14 residues.

Only a few counts were recorded for this clonotype. V and J are TRBV7-3 and TRBJ1-5, with TRBD1 as a possible D gene (5 bases). The germline gives CDR1 SGHTA, CDR2 FQGTGA. The CDR3 runs to 13 residues. The ends were cut back, 5 bases at V and 9 bases at J, with 14 bases in the middle. The CDR3 spells CASSPDRGMPQHF. In nucleotides, the CDR3 is TGTGCCAGCAGCCCGGACCGGGGGATGCCCCAGCATTTT.

J is TRBJ2-7 and V is TRBV30; D uncertain. Germline V gene data show CDR1 as GTSNPN and CDR2 as SVGIG (reference sequence). Trimming pared 0 bases from V and 4 bases from J, leaving 16 bases between. The length of the CDR3 is 15 residues. In DNA, the CDR3 is TGTGCCTGGAGTGTACCAGTAAAAATTGGATACGAGCAGTACTTC. Translation gives CAWSVPVKIGYEQYF.

Ten or more counts support this clonotype. The V and J genes are TRBV29-1 and TRBJ2-1, with 9 bases lining up with TRBD2. The CDR3 is made up of 15 amino acids. The germline V gene encodes CDR1 SQVTM and CDR2 ANQGSEA. V gave up 6 bases and J gave up 5 bases; unmatched junction bases: 11. Here the CDR3 reads CSVDPTGLANNEQFF. The CDR3 DNA reads TGCAGCGTCGACCCGACGGGACTAGCAAACAATGAGCAGTTCTTC.

This clonotype was seen a few times. This chain connects TRBV10-3 to TRBJ2-5; 15 positions agree with TRBD2. CDR1 ENHRY and CDR2 SYGVKD come from the germline V gene. This CDR3 spans 17 amino acids. V dropped 2 bases and J dropped 2; count of bases not matched to a gene: 3. The CDR3 nucleotides are TGTGCCATCAGTGAGAACGGACTAGCGGGGGGGCAAGAGACCCAGTACTTC. Protein product: CAISENGLAGGQETQYF.

This clonotype was observed at least ten times. This sequence joins TRBV5-1 and TRBJ1-6, with 7 bases aligning to TRBD1. The CDR3 covers 15 residues. After removal of 3 bases from V and 7 bases from J, the junction contained 7 bases not matched to a gene. Germline loops: CDR1 SGHRS, CDR2 YFSETQ. In DNA form, the CDR3 reads TGCGCCAGCAGCTACGGGACAGTGATAAATTCACCCCTCCACTTT. Its protein is CASSYGTVINSPLHF.

The V gene is TRBV11-2, the J gene TRBJ2-1, with TRBD1 matching over 9 bases. The CDR3 runs to 15 residues. From germline, CDR1 is SGHAT and CDR2 FQNNGV. The V and J ends lost 7 bases and 8 bases, in that order; junction bases with no gene match: 12. CDR3 DNA sequence: TGTGCCAGCAAAGCCCAGGACAGGGGACTCGATGAGCAGTTCTTC. Translation: CASKAQDRGLDEQFF.

This clonotype has at least ten counts. This chain's CDR3 is CSVEVSDHQPQHF. Written as DNA, the CDR3 is TGCAGCGTTGAAGTCTCGGATCACCAGCCCCAGCATTTT. The chain carries TRBV29-1 and TRBJ1-5; D uncertain. The CDR3 extends over 13 amino acids. Germline CDR1 SQVTM, CDR2 ANQGSEA. Trimming stripped 1 base from V and 7 bases from J, with 11 bases between.

In regard to this clonotype: One end of the junction varies from germline; a read error may be responsible. The chain combines TRBV19 with TRBJ2-5; D may be TRBD1 (5 bases). The CDR3 totals 13 residues. The germline V gene has CDR1 LNHDA and CDR2 SQIVND (reference sequence). For the CDR3, the DNA is TGTGCCAGTAGCGAGACAGCCAGAGAGAGCCAGTACTTC. Its translation is CASSETARESQYF.

This clonotype came up a few times. This chain links TRBV28 with TRBJ1-2; the D is unclear. Germline-derived CDR1 and CDR2 are MDHEN and SYDVKM. Trimming left V 6 bases short and J 4 bases short, with 18 bases between. CDR3 length equals 15 residues. DNA for the CDR3: TGTGCCAGCAGCTACCCTGGGGAGGTACGCTATGGCTACACCTTC. Encoded protein: CASSYPGEVRYGYTF.

The V call is TRBV7-2, the J call TRBJ2-1; TRBD2 aligns across 7 bases. The CDR3 runs to 16 residues. Germline V CDR1 and CDR2: SGHTA, FQGNSA. V was clipped by 1 base and J by 10 bases; unmatched bases: 13. The CDR3, as DNA: TGTGCCAGCAGCTTAGTAGTCGGCCTAGCGGCAAACGAGCAGTTCTTC. This translates into CASSLVVGLAANEQFF.

In this sample, this clonotype turned up many times. The chain couples TRBV7-9 to TRBJ2-7; D gene unclear. Germline loops: CDR1 SEHNR, CDR2 FQNEAQ (reference sequence). This CDR3 contains 13 residues. Trimming cost V 2 bases and J 3 bases, with 8 bases left between them. The CDR3 loop reads CASSLSGDYEQYF. The CDR3 nucleotides are TGTGCCAGCAGCTTATCCGGCGACTACGAGCAGTACTTC.

CDR3 loop: CASGGMGPLRPGELFF. As DNA, the CDR3 is TGTGCCAGCGGGGGGATGGGTCCACTAAGGCCGGGGGAGCTGTTTTTT. V and J are TRBV12-3 or TRBV12-4 and TRBJ2-2, with TRBD2 as a possible D gene (6 bases). V was trimmed by 8 bases and J by 8 bases, leaving 24 bases between them. This CDR3 has 16 amino acids.

CDR3 region: CASSLRVWDYNEQFF. The CDR3 coding sequence is TGTGCCAGCAGCTTGAGAGTGTGGGACTACAATGAGCAGTTCTTC. V usage is TRBV11-2 and J usage is TRBJ2-1; D gene ambiguous. CDR3 size: 15 residues. V was clipped by 3 bases and J by 3 bases, with 12 bases between them. Germline V CDR1 and CDR2: SGHAT, FQNNGV.

As regards this clonotype: A much larger clone lies one base from this, so it may be a read error. The CDR3 end shows no conserved phenylalanine or tryptophan, and so a read error is likely. V gene TRBV3-1 combines with J gene TRBJ2-5, with 12 bases fitting TRBD1. The CDR3 runs 15 residues. With V trimmed by 3 bases and J by 5 bases, 4 bases remained unmatched. Germline CDR1 and CDR2: LGHDT and YNNKEL (reference sequence). In DNA, the CDR3 is TGTGCCAGCAGCCAGGGACAGGGGGCGGGGGAGACCCAGTACTTA. Protein product: CASSQGQGAGETQYL.

In its sample, this clonotype was seen many times. The rearrangement joins TRBV7-3 to TRBJ2-1; TRBD1 matches 7 bases. Trimming took 3 bases from V and 1 from J; bases not matched to a gene: 6. The CDR3 covers 16 residues. The germline V gene has CDR1 SGHTA and CDR2 FQGTGA. This chain's CDR3 is CASSLGQTASYNEQFF. The CDR3 DNA reads TGTGCCAGCAGCTTGGGACAGACTGCATCCTACAATGAGCAGTTCTTC.

The chain couples TRBV12-3 or TRBV12-4 to TRBJ2-6; D perhaps matches TRBD1 (8 bases). The CDR3 consists of 17 residues. With 5 bases removed from V and 4 bases from J, the gap between germline ends came to 18 bases. The CDR3 coding sequence is TGTGCCAGCAGTCCGGGAGGACAGGGTACGGGGGCCAACGTCCTGACTTTC. Translated: CASSPGGQGTGANVLTF.

The gene calls are TRBV11-2 and TRBJ2-5; TRBD2 agrees at 13 bases. The CDR3 has 18 amino acids. CDR1 is SGHAT, CDR2 FQNNGV, per germline. V lost 5 bases to trimming and J lost 4 bases; unmatched junction nucleotides: 13. CDR3 DNA sequence: TGTGCCAGCAGCATACGGCGGGGACTAGCGGGAACGGGAGAGACCCAGTACTTC. The encoded protein is CASSIRRGLAGTGETQYF. The whole variable domain, remainder taken from reference TRBV11-2 and TRBJ2-5, is EAGVAQSPRYKIIEKRQSVAFWCNPISGHATLYWYQQILGQGPKLLIQFQNNGVVDDSQLPKDRFSAERLKGVDSTLKIQPAKLEDSAVYLCASSIRRGLAGTGETQYFGPGTRLLVL.

This clonotype was recorded at least ten times. This chain links TRBV4-1 with TRBJ2-1; 8 positions match TRBD2. V lost 4 bases to trimming and J lost 8 bases; unmatched junction nucleotides: 7. Germline loops: CDR1 MGHRA, CDR2 YSYEKL. The length of the CDR3 is 14 residues. CDR3 coding DNA: TGCGCCAGCAGCCGGGAGGAGCGGGAGTATGAGCAGTTCTTC. This gives the protein CASSREEREYEQFF.

This clonotype was found a few times. The chain combines TRBV20-1 with TRBJ2-1; unclear D gene. Germline V gene data show CDR1 as DFQATT and CDR2 as SNEGSKA (reference sequence). V gave up 3 bases and J gave up 8 bases, with 5 bases separating them. This CDR3 region has 10 residues. CDR3 DNA sequence: TGCAGTGCTAGGGTTGATGAGCAGTTCTTC. Protein product: CSARVDEQFF.

The gene calls are TRBV6-4 and TRBJ2-1; 10 nucleotides align to TRBD2. Looked up from germline, CDR1 is MRHNA and CDR2 is SNTAGT. J lost 7 bases, V lost 3 bases, and 6 bases had no gene match. CDR3 size: 15 residues. The CDR3, as DNA: TGTGCCAGCAGTGAAGGGGTTAGCGGGAGGAATGAGCAGTTCTTC. Amino acids: CASSEGVSGRNEQFF.

This rearrangement joins TRBV11-1 to TRBJ1-1, with 10 bases matching TRBD1. The CDR3 contains 18 residues. With 5 bases clipped from V and 0 bases from J, the junction kept 12 bases outside the gene matches. Looked up from germline, CDR1 is SGHAT and CDR2 is FQDESV (reference sequence). The CDR3 sequence: CASSLPAGQGPLNTEAFF. The CDR3 nucleotides are TGTGCCAGCAGCCTACCCGCGGGACAGGGGCCTTTGAACACTGAAGCTTTCTTT.